The source of this T cell receptor beta chain is a study of blood T cell repertoires in COVID-19. Study as a whole: The analysed material was cDNA or gDNA that came from T cells, B-cell-depleted T cells, or PBMCs.

The study recruited people aged roughly 18 to 100 years across around 24 US areas. As handled by the study authors: Using reference gene primer amplification, nucleated cell counts were estimated. Produced via immunoSEQ multiplex PCR; TCRdb's table is partial and in-frame only. V and J calls and clone size are as listed in that table; D and trimming were resolved from the DNA. The table has roughly 180,000 clones, approximately 81% seen once. Germline assignment: CDR1 MNHEY and CDR2 SVGAGI. The CDR3 totals 15 residues. V was clipped by 4 bases and J by 7 bases; unmatched bases: 4. This clone was observed a handful of times.

This sequence was found in a woman in her 40s with acute COVID-19. The V gene is TRBV6-5, the J gene TRBJ2-1; 13 bases match TRBD2. Material: PBMCs or T cells enriched from blood (not recorded which). The CDR3 DNA reads TGTGCCAGCAGTTTAGGGACTAGCGGGAAGAATGAGCAGTTCTTC. This sequence encodes CASSLGTSGKNEQFF.